This record concerns one TCR beta chain sequence. J was trimmed by 2 bases and V by 4 bases; bases with no gene match: 9. The germline CDR1 and CDR2 sequences are SGHRS and YFSETQ. CDR3 length equals 17 residues. Clones were sequenced by immunoSEQ multiplex PCR, and TCRdb holds only the in-frame ones, with some missing. The sample holds approximately 60,000 clones, less than 85% seen once. The data are from a study of blood T cell repertoires in COVID-19. This clonotype was sampled from a man aged 55 to 70 with acute or convalescent COVID-19. V is TRBV5-1 and J is TRBJ2-3; TRBD2 matches 11 bases. The sequenced sample was peripheral blood. In DNA form, the CDR3 reads TGCGCCAGCAGCCCCGGGCTAGCGGGAGGCTTCACAGATACGCAGTATTTT. As protein: CASSPGLAGGFTDTQYF.